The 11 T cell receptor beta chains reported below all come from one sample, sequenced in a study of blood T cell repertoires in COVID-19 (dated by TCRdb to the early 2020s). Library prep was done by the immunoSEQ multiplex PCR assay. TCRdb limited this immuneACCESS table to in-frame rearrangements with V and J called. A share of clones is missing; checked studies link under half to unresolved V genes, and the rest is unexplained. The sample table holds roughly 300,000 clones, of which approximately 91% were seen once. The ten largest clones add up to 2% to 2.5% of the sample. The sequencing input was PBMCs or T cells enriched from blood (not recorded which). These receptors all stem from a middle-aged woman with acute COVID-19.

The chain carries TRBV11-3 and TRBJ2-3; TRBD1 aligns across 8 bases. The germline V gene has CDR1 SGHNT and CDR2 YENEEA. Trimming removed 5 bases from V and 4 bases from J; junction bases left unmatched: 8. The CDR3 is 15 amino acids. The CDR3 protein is CASSISTGDADTQYF. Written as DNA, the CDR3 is TGTGCCAGCAGCATCTCGACAGGGGACGCAGATACGCAGTATTTT. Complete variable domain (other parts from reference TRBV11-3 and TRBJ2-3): EAGVVQSPRYKIIEKKQPVAFWCNPISGHNTLYWYLQNLGQGPELLIRYENEEAVDDSQLPKDRFSAERLKGVDSTLKIQPAELGDSAVYLCASSISTGDADTQYFGPGTRLTVL.

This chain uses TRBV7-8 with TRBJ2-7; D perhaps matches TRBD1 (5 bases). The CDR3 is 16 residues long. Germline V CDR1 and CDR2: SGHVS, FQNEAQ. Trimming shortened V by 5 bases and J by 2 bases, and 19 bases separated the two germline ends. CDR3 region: CASSHPPAGRTYEQYF. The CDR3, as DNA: TGTGCCAGCAGCCACCCCCCGGCAGGGCGCACCTACGAGCAGTACTTC.

The DNA of the CDR3 is TGTGCCACCAGCAGAGATCTTGGCAGCTACGAGCAGTACTTC. It yields the protein CATSRDLGSYEQYF. V and J are TRBV15 and TRBJ2-7; D remains unclear. The CDR3 totals 14 residues. The V end lost 0 bases, the J end lost 3 bases, and 9 bases lay between the germline ends. CDR1 and CDR2 from the germline V gene are LNHNV and YYDKDF (reference sequence).

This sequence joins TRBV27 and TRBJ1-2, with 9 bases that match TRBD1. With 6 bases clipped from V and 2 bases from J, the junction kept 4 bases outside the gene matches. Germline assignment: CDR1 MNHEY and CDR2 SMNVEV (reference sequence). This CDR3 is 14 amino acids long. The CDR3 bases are TGTGCCAGCAGCCCCGGGACAGGGAACTATGGCTACACCTTC. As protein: CASSPGTGNYGYTF.

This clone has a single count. CDR3 nucleotides: TGTGCCAGCAGCCCTCTCATCAGCGATTCACCCCTCCACTTT. Protein product: CASSPLISDSPLHF. The rearrangement uses TRBV3-1 (or the pseudogene TRBV3-2) and TRBJ1-6; D call uncertain. The CDR3 length is 14 residues. Germline assignment: CDR1 LGHDT and CDR2 YNNKEL (reference sequence). V lost 4 bases to trimming and J lost 8 bases, with 12 bases between them.

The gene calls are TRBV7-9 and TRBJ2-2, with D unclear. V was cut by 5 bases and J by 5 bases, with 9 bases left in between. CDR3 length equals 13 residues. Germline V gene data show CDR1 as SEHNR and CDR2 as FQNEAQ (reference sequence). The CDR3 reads CASSPGLTGELFF. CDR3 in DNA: TGTGCCAGCAGCCCTGGGCTTACCGGGGAGCTGTTTTTT.

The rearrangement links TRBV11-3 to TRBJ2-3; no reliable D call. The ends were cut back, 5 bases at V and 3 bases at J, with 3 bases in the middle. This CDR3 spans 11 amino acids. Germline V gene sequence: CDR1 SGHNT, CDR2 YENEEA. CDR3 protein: CASSVTDTQYF. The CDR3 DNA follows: TGTGCCAGCAGCGTAACAGATACGCAGTATTTT.

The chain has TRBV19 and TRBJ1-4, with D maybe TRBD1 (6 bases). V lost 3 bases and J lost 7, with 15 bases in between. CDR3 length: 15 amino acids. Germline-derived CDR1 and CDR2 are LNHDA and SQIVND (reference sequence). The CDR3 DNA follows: TGTGCCAGTAGTATTTGGTCAGGGGTGGGTGAAAAACTGTTTTTT. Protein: CASSIWSGVGEKLFF.

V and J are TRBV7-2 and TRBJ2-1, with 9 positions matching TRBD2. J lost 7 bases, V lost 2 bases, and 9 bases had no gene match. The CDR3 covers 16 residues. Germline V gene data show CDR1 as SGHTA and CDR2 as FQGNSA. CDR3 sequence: CASSLRKRGAWNEQFF. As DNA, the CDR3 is TGTGCCAGCAGCTTACGGAAGCGGGGGGCCTGGAATGAGCAGTTCTTC.

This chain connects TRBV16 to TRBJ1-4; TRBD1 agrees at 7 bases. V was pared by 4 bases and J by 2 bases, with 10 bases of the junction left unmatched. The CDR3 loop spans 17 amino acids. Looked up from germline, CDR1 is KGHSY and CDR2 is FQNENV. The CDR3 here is CASSPGDRVGTNEKLFF. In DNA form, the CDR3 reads TGTGCCAGCAGCCCAGGAGACAGGGTTGGGACTAATGAAAAACTGTTTTTT.

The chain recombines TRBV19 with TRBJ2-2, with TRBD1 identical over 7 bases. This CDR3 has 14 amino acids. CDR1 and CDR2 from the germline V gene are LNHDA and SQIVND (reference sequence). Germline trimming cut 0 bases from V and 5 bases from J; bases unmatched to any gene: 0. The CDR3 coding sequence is TGTGCCAGTAGTATAGACAGGGGGACCGGGGAGCTGTTTTTT. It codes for CASSIDRGTGELFF. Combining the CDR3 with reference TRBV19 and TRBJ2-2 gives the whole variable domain DGGITQSPKYLFRKEGQNVTLSCEQNLNHDAMYWYRQDPGQGLRLIYYSQIVNDFQKGDIAEGYSVSREKKESFPLTVTSAQKNPTAFYLCASSIDRGTGELFFGEGSRLTVL.